One sample yielded the 14 T cell receptor beta chains listed below, sequenced in a study of graft-versus-host responses after intestinal transplantation. The antigens these receptors bind are not known. Using immunoSEQ multiplex PCR, the repertoire was profiled, and TCRdb retains in-frame clones only, with some absent. Of 40,000 or so clones listed, over 90% are singletons. This specimen was unstimulated CD8+ T cells sorted from spleen or lymph node cells, taken before transplant. These receptors were taken from a human donor who was the organ donor for an intestinal transplant.

This chain uses TRBV10-2 with TRBJ2-7; D is uncertain. V was shortened by 8 bases and J by 2 bases, with 13 bases between the two germline ends. The CDR3 has 13 residues. Per the germline V gene, CDR1 is WSHSY and CDR2 is SAAADI. The CDR3 loop reads CASRSPTAYEQYF. The CDR3 DNA reads TGCGCCAGCCGGTCCCCCACTGCCTACGAGCAGTACTTC.

The CDR3 spells CASSRDSSYEQYF. In DNA, the CDR3 is TGCGCCAGCAGCCGGGACAGCTCCTACGAGCAGTACTTC. V usage is TRBV4-3 and J usage is TRBJ2-7; TRBD1 aligns across 7 bases. Germline trimming cut 4 bases from V and 0 bases from J; bases unmatched to any gene: 0. CDR3 length: 13 amino acids. Germline CDR1 LGHNA, CDR2 YSLEER.

This clone was detected only once. The chain couples TRBV6-1 to TRBJ1-6; D not resolved. In germline, CDR1 is MNHNS, CDR2 SASEGT. The CDR3 extends over 15 amino acids. Trimming removed 7 bases from V and 0 bases from J, with 10 bases in between. The CDR3 DNA reads as TGTGCCAGCATGGCGTGGGGCTCCTATAATTCACCCCTCCACTTT. Translated: CASMAWGSYNSPLHF.

The J gene is TRBJ2-3, the V gene TRBV4-1, with D unresolved. The CDR3 has 15 residues. Trimming took off 1 base at V and 0 bases at J, with 8 bases between the two ends. The germline gives CDR1 MGHRA, CDR2 YSYEKL. This CDR3 is CASSQGSASTDTQYF. Here the CDR3 DNA reads TGCGCCAGCAGCCAAGGATCAGCTAGCACAGATACGCAGTATTTT.

The genes are TRBV4-1 and TRBJ2-7, with D tentatively TRBD1 (6 bases). The V and J ends lost 3 bases and 7 bases respectively, with 19 bases between them. Looked up from germline, CDR1 is MGHRA and CDR2 is YSYEKL. The CDR3 is 15 amino acids. Here the CDR3 reads CASSHLLTGPIEQYF. The CDR3 DNA reads as TGCGCCAGCAGCCACCTTCTGACAGGACCTATAGAGCAGTACTTC.

The rearrangement uses TRBV5-1 and TRBJ1-1, with 7 positions matching TRBD1. The V segment lost 3 bases and the J segment 6 bases; nucleotides outside the gene matches: 2. Germline CDR1 and CDR2: SGHRS and YFSETQ. The CDR3 totals 12 residues. The CDR3 DNA is TGCGCCAGCAGCTACGACAGGGCTGAAGCTTTCTTT. Protein product: CASSYDRAEAFF.

The chain uses TRBV4-1 and TRBJ2-7; 7 bases map to TRBD1. The J segment lost 6 bases and the V segment lost 0 bases, leaving 5 bases of the junction unmatched. Germline V CDR1 and CDR2: MGHRA, YSYEKL. This CDR3 is 14 amino acids long. Here the CDR3 reads CASSQDIQGFEQYF. DNA for the CDR3: TGCGCCAGCAGCCAAGATATACAGGGGTTCGAGCAGTACTTC.

The J gene is TRBJ1-2, the V gene TRBV4-3, with TRBD1 identical over 8 bases. Germline CDR1 LGHNA, CDR2 YSLEER. The V and J ends lost 0 bases and 4 bases, in that order; junction bases with no gene match: 4. The CDR3 runs to 15 residues. In DNA, the CDR3 is TGCGCCAGCAGCCAAGATCAAACAGGGGGCTATGGCTACACCTTC. This gives the protein CASSQDQTGGYGYTF.

V gene TRBV6-1 combines with J gene TRBJ1-6; weak D call: TRBD1 (5 bases). CDR3 length equals 15 residues. With 6 bases removed from V and 3 bases from J, the gap between germline ends came to 12 bases. Germline V CDR1 and CDR2: MNHNS, SASEGT. The CDR3 is CASRVTEDYNSPLHF. CDR3 in DNA: TGTGCCAGCAGGGTGACAGAGGACTATAATTCACCCCTCCACTTT.

The chain uses TRBV10-2 and TRBJ2-1; D unresolved. Per germline, CDR1 WSHSY and CDR2 SAAADI. The CDR3 covers 15 residues. V was pared by 4 bases and J by 0 bases, with 10 bases between. CDR3: CASSGAATSYNEQFF. CDR3 bases: TGCGCCAGCAGTGGGGCAGCAACCTCCTACAATGAGCAGTTCTTC.

V is TRBV5-1 and J is TRBJ2-7, with 9 bases that match TRBD1. V lost 4 bases and J lost 1; bases outside the gene matches: 6. Germline loops: CDR1 SGHRS, CDR2 YFSETQ. The CDR3 runs to 15 residues. The CDR3 nucleotides are TGCGCCAGCAGCCGAACCGGGACAGGGTCCTACGAGCAGTACTTC. The encoded protein is CASSRTGTGSYEQYF. Full variable domain (rest looked up from reference TRBV5-1 and TRBJ2-7): KAGVTQTPRYLIKTRGQQVTLSCSPISGHRSVSWYQQTPGQGLQFLFEYFSETQRNKGNFPGRFSGRQFSNSRSEMNVSTLELGDSALYLCASSRTGTGSYEQYFGPGTRLTVT.

The chain recombines TRBV4-3 with TRBJ2-7; weak D call: TRBD1 (6 bases). With 0 bases removed from V and 2 bases from J, the gap between germline ends came to 14 bases. Germline values: CDR1 LGHNA, CDR2 YSLEER. The CDR3 covers 16 residues. Here the CDR3 reads CASSQDFGQRTYEQYF. DNA of the CDR3: TGCGCCAGCAGCCAAGATTTCGGACAGAGAACCTACGAGCAGTACTTC.

The chain couples TRBV5-1 to TRBJ1-2; D remains unclear. The CDR3 is 13 amino acids. Trimming took off 1 base at V and 6 bases at J, with 10 bases between the two ends. In germline, CDR1 is SGHRS, CDR2 YFSETQ. CDR3 DNA: TGCGCCAGCAGCTTGTCGCCTCTGGATGGCTACACCTTC. Translation: CASSLSPLDGYTF.

The rearrangement links TRBV30 to TRBJ1-6, with 9 bases fitting TRBD1. CDR3 size: 18 residues. V shed 3 bases, J shed 8 bases, and the junction held 17 bases outside the gene matches. The germline gives CDR1 GTSNPN, CDR2 SVGIG (reference sequence). The CDR3: CAWSHKTGTGYFDSPLHF. The CDR3 DNA is TGTGCCTGGAGCCACAAAACCGGGACAGGGTATTTCGATTCACCCCTCCACTTT.